This T cell receptor beta chain was identified in a study of shared clonotypes between healthy human individuals. Study-level points and caveats: Memory subsets had estimated richness that was generally smaller than that of naive subsets.

In the case of this clone: Its specificity is unknown.

V shed 0 bases and J shed 5 bases, with 16 bases lying between them. Germline CDR1 and CDR2: SGHVS and FQNEAQ. The CDR3 contains 16 residues. CD45RO-negative, CCR7-positively selected cells formed the naive CD8 fraction, excluding terminally differentiated effector memory CD45RA+ cells. The genomic DNA of each subset was split evenly across several immunoSEQ plates. The method was immunoSEQ multiplex PCR; TCRdb's version includes in-frame clones alone and lacks a portion of them. In the table there are approximately 2,000,000 clones, around 95% of which are singletons. The chain employs TRBV7-8 and TRBJ1-1; D perhaps matches TRBD1 (5 bases). Specimen: naive CD8+ T cells from PBMCs. This clonotype was obtained from a man between 18 and 35 years old in good health. Some clones in this sample may be carry-over from other donors' samples. The CDR3 DNA reads TGTGCCAGCAGCTTAGCAGCAGGGTGGAGGAGGACTGAAGCTTTCTTT. This codes for CASSLAAGWRRTEAFF.